The clone carrying this T cell receptor (beta chain) was observed a few times. V was cut by 6 bases and J by 3 bases, with 14 bases left in between. The CDR3 is made up of 15 amino acids. The germline CDR1 and CDR2 sequences are MDHEN and SYDVKM. This sample was included in a study of regulatory T cells in long-lasting Graves disease. Building the TCR beta libraries relied on iRepertoire HTBI primers, and CDR3 regions underwent Arm-PCR. Original analysis: The study identified more than 55 TRBV and some 13 TRBJ segments across samples. One entry per CDR3 protein results from TCRdb running MiXCR on the multiplex PCR reads. These V and J calls rely on TCRdb rather than the paper's analysis. Of about 460,000 distinct CDR3 sequences listed, roughly 15% are singletons. Stated time point: newly diagnosed GD, antithyroid drugs for less than 3 months. RNA extracted from PBMCs served as the sequencing template.

A further study also used this sample, focusing on T cells in Graves' hyperthyroidism and ophthalmopathy. Per that study: Every diagnosis used clinical symptoms, serum thyroxine and TRAb, thyroid ultrasound and orbital computed tomography. Researchers found most expanded thyroid clonotypes above 0.001 in blood as well.

The specimen comprised peripheral blood mononuclear cells (PBMCs), sampled at new diagnosis, from a patient treated with antithyroid drugs. The V call is TRBV28, the J call TRBJ1-4; a possible D gene is TRBD1 (6 bases). The sequence was collected from a woman aged 45-65 years with Graves disease. CDR3 sequence: CASSEVAGANEKLFF. CDR3 DNA sequence: TGTGCCAGCAGCGAGGTGGCAGGGGCTAATGAAAAACTGTTTTTT.